This entry lists 20 T cell receptor beta chains sequenced from one sample in a study of T cell changes during pregnancy in multiple sclerosis (dated 2019 in TCRdb). The library was generated by the immunoSEQ multiplex PCR assay. Not all clones reach the TCRdb copy of this immuneACCESS table, which keeps in-frame sequences only. Checked studies attribute under half of the gap to unresolved V genes and leave the rest unexplained. The sample yields over 85,000 clones; 90% were counted once. Together, the top ten hold roughly 0.77% of the sample. The sequenced sample was peripheral blood, obtained in the second trimester of pregnancy. The receptors originated from a female donor in good health, enrolled as a control in a pregnancy study.

The chain carries TRBV5-8 and TRBJ2-3; 7 bases fit TRBD1. Trimming cost V 0 bases and J 3 bases; bases outside gene matches: 10. The CDR3 is 17 amino acids. Per germline, CDR1 SGHTS and CDR2 YDEGEE. The CDR3: CASSLEGATAGTDTQYF. For the CDR3, the DNA is TGTGCCAGCAGCTTGGAGGGGGCCACCGCCGGGACAGATACGCAGTATTTT.

CDR3 sequence (DNA): TGTGCCAGCAGTTACGGACAGAGGGAAGCTTTCTTT. Translated: CASSYGQREAFF. This chain joins TRBV6-5 and TRBJ1-1; D may be TRBD1 (6 bases). The CDR3 extends over 12 amino acids. V was shortened by 2 bases and J by 8 bases, with 9 bases between the two germline ends. Germline CDR1 reads MNHEY; CDR2 reads SVGAGI.

The V gene is TRBV7-9, the J gene TRBJ2-7; a possible D gene is TRBD1 (6 bases). CDR3 length: 15 residues. Trimming cost V 4 bases and J 2 bases, with 15 bases left between them. Germline CDR1 SEHNR, CDR2 FQNEAQ (reference sequence). CDR3 sequence reads: CASSSSRGLTYEQYF. The CDR3 DNA sequence: TGTGCCAGCAGCTCCTCCAGGGGATTAACCTACGAGCAGTACTTC.

The V gene is TRBV7-2, the J gene TRBJ1-2; the D is unclear. The V end was cut by 0 bases, the J end by 2 bases, with 4 bases between. Germline V gene data show CDR1 as SGHTA and CDR2 as FQGNSA. CDR3 length equals 13 residues. Here the CDR3 DNA reads TGTGCCAGCAGCTTAGCGGCCAACTATGGCTACACCTTC. It yields the protein CASSLAANYGYTF. Full variable domain (rest looked up from reference TRBV7-2 and TRBJ1-2): GAGVSQSPSNKVTEKGKDVELRCDPISGHTALYWYRQSLGQGLEFLIYFQGNSAPDKSGLPSDRFSAERTGGSVSTLTIQRTQQEDSAVYLCASSLAANYGYTFGSGTRLTVV.

This chain's CDR3 is CASTPGGPQQFF. Here the CDR3 DNA reads TGTGCCAGTACCCCGGGAGGGCCCCAGCAGTTCTTC. The V and J genes are TRBV19 and TRBJ2-1; 8 positions agree with TRBD2. The CDR3 extends over 12 amino acids. Germline values: CDR1 LNHDA, CDR2 SQIVND (reference sequence). Losses at the gene ends were 7 bases for V and 11 bases for J; bases not matched to a gene: 7.

V gene TRBV19 combines with J gene TRBJ2-7; 13 bases line up with TRBD2. From germline, CDR1 is LNHDA and CDR2 SQIVND (reference sequence). CDR3 length: 14 residues. With 8 bases clipped from V and 5 bases from J, the junction kept 6 bases outside the gene matches. CDR3 region: CASRTSGSVNEQYF. CDR3 nucleotide sequence: TGTGCCAGTCGGACTAGCGGGAGTGTGAACGAGCAGTACTTC.

The J gene is TRBJ2-7, the V gene TRBV6-5; D possibly corresponds to TRBD1 (6 bases). Trimming shortened V by 6 bases and J by 7 bases, and 16 bases separated the two germline ends. The CDR3 is 13 amino acids. Looked up from germline, CDR1 is MNHEY and CDR2 is SVGAGI. CDR3 loop: CASRGTRIKEQYF. The CDR3 DNA reads TGTGCCAGCAGAGGGACACGGATAAAAGAGCAGTACTTC.

The V call is TRBV21-1, the J call TRBJ2-4; the table's D call TRBD2 went unverified against the DNA. TRBV21-1 is marked as a pseudogene. The CDR3 is made up of 15 amino acids. Here the CDR3 DNA reads TGTGCCAGCAGCAAGCAGGGACTAGGTAATAACATTCAGTACTTC. It specifies CASSKQGLGNNIQYF.

CDR3 nucleotides: TGTGCCAGCTCACCACGAGACAGGGGATACACTGAAGCTTTCTTT. As protein: CASSPRDRGYTEAFF. This chain connects TRBV18 to TRBJ1-1; 8 bases agree with TRBD1. The CDR3 covers 15 residues. From germline, CDR1 is KGHSH and CDR2 LQKENI. Germline trimming cut 1 base from V and 3 bases from J; bases unmatched to any gene: 4.

This chain links TRBV18 with TRBJ2-3; the D gene is possibly TRBD1 (6 bases). With 8 bases removed from V and 6 bases from J, the gap between germline ends came to 15 bases. This CDR3 is built from 13 residues. Per germline, CDR1 KGHSH and CDR2 LQKENI. CDR3 protein: CASGGRERDTQYF. In DNA form, the CDR3 reads TGTGCCAGCGGGGGCAGGGAGAGGGATACGCAGTATTTT.

The V and J genes are TRBV18 and TRBJ1-4, with a possible D match to TRBD1 (5 bases). Looked up from germline, CDR1 is KGHSH and CDR2 is LQKENI. The length of the CDR3 is 13 residues. With 8 bases removed from V and 5 bases from J, the gap between germline ends came to 12 bases. CDR3 region: CASTDSRNEKLFF. The CDR3 DNA is TGTGCCAGCACCGACAGTCGAAATGAAAAACTGTTTTTT.

This clone was counted a few times. The chain has TRBV28 and TRBJ1-5; no clear D gene. The germline V gene encodes CDR1 MDHEN and CDR2 SYDVKM. Trimming took 2 bases from V and 0 from J, leaving 8 bases between them. The CDR3 has 15 amino acids. The CDR3 nucleotides are TGTGCCAGCAGTTTAGGAGGGAGTAGCAATCAGCCCCAGCATTTT. The encoded protein is CASSLGGSSNQPQHF.

This chain links TRBV28 with TRBJ1-5; 10 bases align to TRBD1. The CDR3 totals 15 residues. With 7 bases clipped from V and 5 bases from J, the junction kept 8 bases outside the gene matches. Per the germline V gene, CDR1 is MDHEN and CDR2 is SYDVKM. CDR3 loop: CASTRDRGLDQPQHF. As DNA, the CDR3 is TGTGCCAGCACTCGGGACAGGGGACTTGATCAGCCCCAGCATTTT.

The rearrangement links TRBV13 to TRBJ2-3; 12 bases map to TRBD2. Germline CDR1 reads PRHDT; CDR2 reads FYEKMQ (reference sequence). Germline trimming cut 8 bases from V and 4 bases from J; bases unmatched to any gene: 10. This CDR3 is built from 16 residues. This CDR3 is CASGRLAGVSADTQYF. The CDR3 nucleotides are TGTGCCAGCGGTAGACTAGCGGGAGTTTCCGCAGATACGCAGTATTTT.

The rearrangement joins TRBV2 to TRBJ2-2; possibly TRBD2 for D (5 bases). The CDR3 spans 16 residues. Trimming shortened V by 5 bases and J by 7 bases, and 20 bases separated the two germline ends. Germline V gene sequence: CDR1 SNHLY, CDR2 FYNNEI. CDR3 sequence (DNA): TGTGCCAGCAGTTTTTACCCCTCGGAGGCCAACGGGGAGCTGTTTTTT. Translating it yields CASSFYPSEANGELFF.

The V and J genes are TRBV5-1 and TRBJ1-3, with TRBD1 matching over 7 bases. The CDR3 contains 14 residues. Germline V lookup: CDR1 SGHRS, CDR2 YFSETQ. The V gene end was trimmed by 4 bases and the J gene end by 7 bases; junction bases not matched to a gene: 8. The CDR3 loop is CASSLGQFGNTIYF. The CDR3 coding sequence is TGCGCCAGCAGCCTGGGACAGTTTGGGAACACCATATATTTT.

This chain uses TRBV10-1 with TRBJ1-1, with TRBD1 identical over 8 bases. The CDR3 spans 13 residues. V dropped 5 bases and J dropped 5; count of bases not matched to a gene: 4. From germline, CDR1 is WNHNN and CDR2 SYGVQD (reference sequence). CDR3 region: CASSQDRETEAFF. The CDR3 nucleotides read TGCGCCAGCAGTCAGGACAGGGAAACTGAAGCTTTCTTT.

The gene calls are TRBV30 and TRBJ1-1, with 10 bases aligning to TRBD1. CDR1 and CDR2 from the germline V gene are GTSNPN and SVGIG (reference sequence). Trimming removed 5 bases from V and 6 bases from J; junction bases left unmatched: 6. This CDR3 comprises 13 residues. The CDR3 region is CAWADRGVSEAFF. CDR3 DNA: TGTGCCTGGGCGGACAGGGGGGTCTCTGAAGCTTTCTTT.

V gene TRBV7-9 combines with J gene TRBJ1-3, with TRBD1 matching over 12 bases. Germline values: CDR1 SEHNR, CDR2 FQNEAQ (reference sequence). Unmatched junction bases numbered 11, after V lost 5 bases and J lost 3 bases. This CDR3 has 18 residues. Here the CDR3 reads CASSHGDRGRIGGNTIYF. As DNA, the CDR3 is TGTGCCAGCAGCCACGGGGACAGGGGGCGCATTGGTGGAAACACCATATATTTT.

The chain joins TRBV6-1 to TRBJ2-7; tentatively, D is TRBD2 (7 bases). Germline V lookup: CDR1 MNHNS, CDR2 SASEGT. V was shortened by 2 bases and J by 2 bases, with 13 bases between the two germline ends. The CDR3 extends over 15 amino acids. The CDR3 DNA follows: TGTGCCAGCAGTGAAAGGGGGGGAGTCCCCTACGAGCAGTACTTC. This gives the protein CASSERGGVPYEQYF.